The T cell receptor (beta chain) described here comes from a study of T cell responses to AZD1222 COVID-19 vaccine. Across the whole study: Combined were second doses at about 4 or about 12 weeks.

Note on this clone: Its antigen remains unidentified.

V lost 4 bases, J lost 7 bases, and 11 bases lay in between. This CDR3 has 13 amino acids. CDR1 SGHNT and CDR2 YYREEE come from the germline V gene (reference sequence). Some clones are missing from TCRdb's copy, which holds only in-frame ones; the method was immunoSEQ multiplex PCR. The sample includes 85,000 to 90,000 clones, approximately 88% seen only once; the top ten take 4.5% to 6%. Study observations and caveats: Spike-specific TCR breadth and depth went up after people got two AZD1222 doses. Dominant CD4 TCR responses targeted spike regions 160-218 and 743-854. Within unmutated variant regions lay the reported targets of nearly half of spike-specific TCRs.

The chain links TRBV5-4 to TRBJ2-2, with a weak D call TRBD2 (5 bases). The receptor was derived from an adult in good health. The specimen was peripheral blood, collected on day 0 of AZD1222 vaccination. CDR3 nucleotide sequence: TGTGCCAGCAGCCTGGACGGGGTCGGGGAGCTGTTTTTT. The encoded protein is CASSLDGVGELFF.